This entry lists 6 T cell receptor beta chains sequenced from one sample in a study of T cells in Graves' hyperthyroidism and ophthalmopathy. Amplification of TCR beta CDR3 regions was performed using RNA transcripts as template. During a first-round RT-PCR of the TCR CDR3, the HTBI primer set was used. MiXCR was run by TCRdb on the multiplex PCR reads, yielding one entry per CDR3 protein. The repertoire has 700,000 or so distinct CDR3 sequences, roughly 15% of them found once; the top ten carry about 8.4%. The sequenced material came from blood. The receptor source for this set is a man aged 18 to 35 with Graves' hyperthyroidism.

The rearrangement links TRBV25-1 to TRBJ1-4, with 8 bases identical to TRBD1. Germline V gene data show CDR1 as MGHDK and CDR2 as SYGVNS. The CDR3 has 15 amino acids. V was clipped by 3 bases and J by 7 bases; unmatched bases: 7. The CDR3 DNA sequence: TGTGCCAGCAGTGATCCAGGGGGCGCGGGTGAAAAACTGTTTTTT. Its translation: CASSDPGGAGEKLFF.

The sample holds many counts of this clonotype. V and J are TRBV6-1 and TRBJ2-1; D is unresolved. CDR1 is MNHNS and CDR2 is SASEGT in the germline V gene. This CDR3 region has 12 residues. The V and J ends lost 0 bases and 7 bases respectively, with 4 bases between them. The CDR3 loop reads CASSEAGNEQFF. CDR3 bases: TGTGCCAGCAGTGAAGCTGGTAATGAGCAGTTCTTC.

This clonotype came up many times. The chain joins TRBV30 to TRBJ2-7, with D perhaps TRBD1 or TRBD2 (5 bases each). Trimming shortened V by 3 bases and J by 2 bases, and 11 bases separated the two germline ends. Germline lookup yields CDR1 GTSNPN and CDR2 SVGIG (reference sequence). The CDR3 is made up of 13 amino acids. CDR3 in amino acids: CAWSGTATYEQYF. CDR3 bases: TGTGCCTGGAGCGGGACGGCGACCTACGAGCAGTACTTC.

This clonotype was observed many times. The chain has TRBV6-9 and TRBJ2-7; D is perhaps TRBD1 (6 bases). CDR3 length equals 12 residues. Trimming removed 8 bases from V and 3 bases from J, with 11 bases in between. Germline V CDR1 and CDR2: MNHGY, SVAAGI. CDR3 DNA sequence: TGTGCCAGCGACAGGAGCGTCTACGAGCAGTACTTC. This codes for CASDRSVYEQYF.

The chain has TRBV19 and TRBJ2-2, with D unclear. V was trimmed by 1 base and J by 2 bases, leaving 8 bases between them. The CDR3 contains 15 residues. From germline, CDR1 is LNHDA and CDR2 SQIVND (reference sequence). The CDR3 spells CASSIARVNTGELFF. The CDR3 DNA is TGTGCCAGTAGTATAGCCCGGGTTAACACCGGGGAGCTGTTTTTT.

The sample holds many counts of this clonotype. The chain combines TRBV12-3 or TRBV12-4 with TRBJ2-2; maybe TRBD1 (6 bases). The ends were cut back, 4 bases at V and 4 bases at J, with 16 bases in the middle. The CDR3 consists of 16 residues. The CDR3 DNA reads TGTGCCAGCAGTTCCCACGGTGGGGGCGTCACCGGGGAGCTGTTTTTT. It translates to CASSSHGGGVTGELFF.